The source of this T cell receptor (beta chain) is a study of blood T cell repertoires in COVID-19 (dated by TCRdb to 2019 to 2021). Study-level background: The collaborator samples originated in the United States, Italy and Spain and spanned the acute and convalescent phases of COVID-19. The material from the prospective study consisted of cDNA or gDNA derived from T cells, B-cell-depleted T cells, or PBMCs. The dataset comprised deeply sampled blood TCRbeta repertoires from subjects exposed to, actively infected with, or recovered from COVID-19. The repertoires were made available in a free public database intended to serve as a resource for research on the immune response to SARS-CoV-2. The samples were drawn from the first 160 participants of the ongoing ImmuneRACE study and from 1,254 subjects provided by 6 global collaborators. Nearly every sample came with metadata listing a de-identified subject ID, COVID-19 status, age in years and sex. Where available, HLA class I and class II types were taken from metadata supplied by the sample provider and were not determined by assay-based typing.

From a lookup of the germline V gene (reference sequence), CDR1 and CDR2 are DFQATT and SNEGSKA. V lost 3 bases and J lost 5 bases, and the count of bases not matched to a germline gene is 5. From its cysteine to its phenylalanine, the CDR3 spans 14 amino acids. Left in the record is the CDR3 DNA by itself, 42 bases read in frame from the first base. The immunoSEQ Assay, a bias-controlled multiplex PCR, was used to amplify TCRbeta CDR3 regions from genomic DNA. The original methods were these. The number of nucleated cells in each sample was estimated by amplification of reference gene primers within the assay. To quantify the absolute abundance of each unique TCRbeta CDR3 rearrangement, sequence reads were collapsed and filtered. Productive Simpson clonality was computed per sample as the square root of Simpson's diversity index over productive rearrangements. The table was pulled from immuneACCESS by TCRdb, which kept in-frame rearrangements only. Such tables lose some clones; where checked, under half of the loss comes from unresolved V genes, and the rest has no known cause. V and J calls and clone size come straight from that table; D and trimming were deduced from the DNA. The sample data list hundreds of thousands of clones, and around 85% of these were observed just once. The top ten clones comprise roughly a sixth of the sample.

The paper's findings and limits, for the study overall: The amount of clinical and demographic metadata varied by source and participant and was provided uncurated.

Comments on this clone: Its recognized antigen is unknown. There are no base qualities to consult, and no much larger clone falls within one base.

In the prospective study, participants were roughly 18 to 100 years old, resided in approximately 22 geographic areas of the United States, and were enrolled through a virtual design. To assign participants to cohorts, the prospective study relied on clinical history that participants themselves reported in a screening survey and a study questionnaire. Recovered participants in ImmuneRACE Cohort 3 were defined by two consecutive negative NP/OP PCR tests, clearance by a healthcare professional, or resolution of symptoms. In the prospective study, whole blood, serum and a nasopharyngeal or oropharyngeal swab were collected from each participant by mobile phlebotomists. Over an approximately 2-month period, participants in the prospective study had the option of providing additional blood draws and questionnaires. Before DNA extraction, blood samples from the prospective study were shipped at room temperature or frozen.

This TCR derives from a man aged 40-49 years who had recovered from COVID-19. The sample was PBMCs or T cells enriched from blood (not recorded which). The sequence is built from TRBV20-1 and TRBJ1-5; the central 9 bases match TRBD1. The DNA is TGCAGTGCTAGTTCCGGGACAGGGCATCAGCCCCAGCATTTT. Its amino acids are CSASSGTGHQPQHF.